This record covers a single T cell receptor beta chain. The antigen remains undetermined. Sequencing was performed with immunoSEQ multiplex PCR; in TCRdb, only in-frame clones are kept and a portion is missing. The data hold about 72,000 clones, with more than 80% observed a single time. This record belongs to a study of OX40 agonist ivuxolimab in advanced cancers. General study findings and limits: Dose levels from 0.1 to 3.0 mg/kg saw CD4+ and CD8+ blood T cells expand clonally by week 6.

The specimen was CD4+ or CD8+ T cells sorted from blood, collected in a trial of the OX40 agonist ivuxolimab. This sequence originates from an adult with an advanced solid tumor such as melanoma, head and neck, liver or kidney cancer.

CDR3 in amino acids: CASSPRAGVRNEQFF. The CDR3 coding sequence is TGTGCCAGCAGCCCGCGAGCGGGAGTTCGCAATGAGCAGTTCTTC. This chain connects TRBV7-9 to TRBJ2-1, with 8 bases lining up with TRBD2. Germline V gives CDR1 SEHNR, CDR2 FQNEAQ (reference sequence). CDR3 size: 15 residues. Trimming took 5 bases from V and 6 from J; bases not matched to a gene: 9. The whole variable domain, filled in from reference TRBV7-9 and TRBJ2-1, reads DTGVSQNPRHKITKRGQNVTFRCDPISEHNRLYWYRQTLGQGPEFLTYFQNEAQLEKSRLLSDRFSAERPKGSFSTLEIQRTEQGDSAMYLCASSPRAGVRNEQFFGPGTRLTVL.